This T cell receptor beta chain was sequenced during a study of shared clonotypes between healthy human individuals. Produced via immunoSEQ multiplex PCR; TCRdb's table is partial and in-frame only. This table holds roughly 2.4 million clones, under 97% found once. Germline V gene sequence: CDR1 SGDLS, CDR2 YYNGEE. Trimming took 4 bases from V and 6 from J; bases not matched to a gene: 8. The CDR3 spans 14 residues. The source is a man in his late teens or twenties in good health. The sequencing sample was made of naive CD4+ T cells sorted from blood. Regarding subset: CD45RA+ positively selected. V is TRBV9 and J is TRBJ1-1; 8 bases match TRBD1. Here the CDR3 reads CASSLAAGGPEAFF. The DNA of the CDR3 is TGTGCCAGCAGCCTAGCGGCAGGGGGCCCTGAAGCTTTCTTT.